This entry lists 14 T cell receptor beta chains sequenced from one sample in a study of T cell changes during pregnancy in multiple sclerosis (dated by TCRdb to between 2018 and 2021). The library was generated by the immunoSEQ multiplex PCR assay. The table comes from immuneACCESS by way of TCRdb, which keeps in-frame sequences with V and J called. Part of the clones is missing from these tables; in studies checked, under half for an unresolved V gene and the rest for unknown reasons. This sample comprises 57,000 or so clones, around 90% of them detected only once. The ten biggest clones cover less than 2% of the sample. Sample: peripheral blood, taken in the first trimester of pregnancy. The receptors derive from a female donor with multiple sclerosis, enrolled in a pregnancy study.

V gene TRBV7-9 combines with J gene TRBJ2-7; D ambiguous. Trimming left V 2 bases short and J 2 bases short, with 10 bases between. The CDR3 runs to 14 residues. Germline CDR1 reads SEHNR; CDR2 reads FQNEAQ (reference sequence). CDR3 loop: CASSLRERPYEQYF. Here the CDR3 DNA reads TGTGCCAGCAGCTTAAGAGAGAGGCCCTACGAGCAGTACTTC. The whole variable domain, remainder taken from reference TRBV7-9 and TRBJ2-7, is DTGVSQNPRHKITKRGQNVTFRCDPISEHNRLYWYRQTLGQGPEFLTYFQNEAQLEKSRLLSDRFSAERPKGSFSTLEIQRTEQGDSAMYLCASSLRERPYEQYFGPGTRLTVT.

This clone occurred many times. This chain links TRBV5-1 with TRBJ1-2; 8 bases match TRBD1. Germline CDR1 is SGHRS and CDR2 is YFSETQ. The J segment lost 4 bases and the V segment lost 0 bases, leaving 5 bases of the junction unmatched. The length of the CDR3 is 15 residues. For the CDR3, the DNA is TGCGCCAGCAGCTTGGGGGACAGGACAGCCTATGGCTACACCTTC. It specifies CASSLGDRTAYGYTF.

This chain uses TRBV5-1 with TRBJ2-1; 7 bases agree with TRBD2. Germline V CDR1 and CDR2: SGHRS, YFSETQ. The V and J ends lost 2 bases and 13 bases, in that order; junction bases with no gene match: 12. The CDR3 totals 14 residues. The CDR3 spells CASSLWGGESKQFF. The CDR3 nucleotides read TGCGCCAGCAGCTTATGGGGGGGTGAGAGTAAACAGTTCTTC.

V gene TRBV5-4 combines with J gene TRBJ2-7; 7 positions match TRBD2. The V gene end was trimmed by 2 bases and the J gene end by 0 bases; junction bases not matched to a gene: 5. The CDR3 extends over 15 amino acids. Per germline, CDR1 SGHNT and CDR2 YYREEE (reference sequence). Here the CDR3 reads CASSFTGGFSYEQYF. The CDR3 DNA is TGTGCCAGCAGCTTTACGGGAGGTTTCTCCTACGAGCAGTACTTC.

The rearrangement joins TRBV5-1 to TRBJ2-1, with 7 positions matching TRBD2. The CDR3 covers 13 residues. Germline trimming cut 3 bases from V and 6 bases from J; bases unmatched to any gene: 3. The germline V gene encodes CDR1 SGHRS and CDR2 YFSETQ. The CDR3 coding sequence is TGCGCCAGCAGCTCGGGAGGAGTCAATGAGCAGTTCTTC. Its translation: CASSSGGVNEQFF. The full variable domain, in which reference TRBV5-1 and TRBJ2-1 provide the parts outside the CDR3, is KAGVTQTPRYLIKTRGQQVTLSCSPISGHRSVSWYQQTPGQGLQFLFEYFSETQRNKGNFPGRFSGRQFSNSRSEMNVSTLELGDSALYLCASSSGGVNEQFFGPGTRLTVL.

The chain joins TRBV7-6 to TRBJ2-2; D perhaps matches TRBD2 (6 bases). From germline, CDR1 is SGHVS and CDR2 FNYEAQ. Trimming pared 3 bases from V and 2 bases from J, leaving 13 bases between. The CDR3 extends over 16 amino acids. This chain's CDR3 is CASSLNAGRNTGELFF. For the CDR3, the DNA is TGTGCCAGCAGCTTGAACGCGGGACGAAACACCGGGGAGCTGTTTTTT.

The chain couples TRBV30 to TRBJ1-1; possibly TRBD1 for D (5 bases). Trimming shortened V by 1 base and J by 3 bases, and 9 bases separated the two germline ends. Germline CDR1 and CDR2: GTSNPN and SVGIG (reference sequence). This CDR3 spans 13 amino acids. CDR3 in DNA: TGTGCCTGGAGTGGCAGGGCTGACACTGAAGCTTTCTTT. Residues: CAWSGRADTEAFF.

This chain connects TRBV5-1 to TRBJ2-3; D might be TRBD2 (6 bases). CDR1 is SGHRS, CDR2 YFSETQ, per germline. V was cut by 2 bases and J by 4 bases, with 14 bases left in between. This CDR3 contains 15 residues. DNA of the CDR3: TGCGCCAGCAGCTTCACAGAAGGGGAGGCAGATACGCAGTATTTT. Translating it yields CASSFTEGEADTQYF.

The chain employs TRBV14 and TRBJ1-1; D might be TRBD1 (5 bases). V was pared by 4 bases and J by 8 bases, with 14 bases between. This CDR3 has 13 residues. Per the germline V gene, CDR1 is SGHDN and CDR2 is FVKESK. The CDR3 DNA is TGTGCCAGCAGCCTCGAATCGGGACTAGAAGCTTTCTTT. It is translated as CASSLESGLEAFF.

This chain connects TRBV5-1 to TRBJ2-7; 10 nucleotides match TRBD1. The CDR3 runs 14 residues. Trimming at V came to 3 bases and at J to 7 bases, leaving 7 bases not matched to a gene. CDR1 and CDR2 from the germline V gene are SGHRS and YFSETQ. The DNA of the CDR3 is TGCGCCAGCAGCTATGACAGGGGGCTGGGGGAGCAGTACTTC. Amino acids: CASSYDRGLGEQYF.

The chain has TRBV4-1 and TRBJ2-7; 9 bases are a match to TRBD1. With V trimmed by 3 bases and J by 4 bases, 7 bases remained unmatched. Per germline, CDR1 MGHRA and CDR2 YSYEKL. CDR3 length: 15 residues. CDR3 coding DNA: TGCGCCAGCAGCCATGAGGGACAGGGAAAATACGAGCAGTACTTC. Amino acids: CASSHEGQGKYEQYF.

The V and J genes are TRBV6-4 and TRBJ2-3; 9 positions agree with TRBD2. This CDR3 is 16 amino acids long. V was clipped by 6 bases and J by 1 base; unmatched bases: 8. The germline gives CDR1 MRHNA, CDR2 SNTAGT. The CDR3 bases are TGTGCCAGCAGCGCGCTAGCGGGAAGGGGCACAGATACGCAGTATTTT. Amino acid sequence: CASSALAGRGTDTQYF.

This chain joins TRBV5-1 and TRBJ1-1, with D possibly TRBD1 on 6 matching bases. This CDR3 has 14 amino acids. Germline CDR1 is SGHRS and CDR2 is YFSETQ. V lost 1 base and J 3 bases, leaving 10 bases between the germline ends. CDR3 protein: CASSLTGRDTEAFF. CDR3 DNA sequence: TGCGCCAGCAGCTTGACAGGGCGGGACACTGAAGCTTTCTTT.

The chain is built from TRBV7-9 and TRBJ2-5; D might be TRBD1 (6 bases). Germline V CDR1 and CDR2: SEHNR, FQNEAQ (reference sequence). The CDR3 spans 17 residues. Trimming removed 4 bases from V and 1 base from J, with 19 bases in between. CDR3 in DNA: TGTGCCAGCAGCTCCGCCGTAGGGGACATACTCCAAGAGACCCAGTACTTC. Encoded protein: CASSSAVGDILQETQYF.